A single sample is the source of the 29 T cell receptor beta chains below, sequenced in a study of shared clonotypes between healthy human individuals. Produced via immunoSEQ multiplex PCR; TCRdb's table is partial and in-frame only. The table lists approximately 1.5 million clones, nearly 99% of them singletons. The specimen sequenced was naive CD4+ T cells sorted from blood. The subset: CD45RA+ positively selected. These receptor sequences come from a man aged 25 to 40 in good health.

V is TRBV2 and J is TRBJ1-5; maybe TRBD1 (5 bases). CDR3 length: 13 residues. The V gene's germline CDR1 is SNHLY and CDR2 FYNNEI. Trimming took off 5 bases at V and 8 bases at J, with 13 bases between the two ends. CDR3 residues: CASSKGESEPQHF. CDR3 bases: TGTGCCAGCAGTAAAGGGGAATCGGAGCCCCAGCATTTT.

The genes are TRBV11-2 and TRBJ2-7; D unclear. The germline CDR1 and CDR2 sequences are SGHAT and FQNNGV. V lost 5 bases and J lost 4, with 21 bases in between. This CDR3 contains 16 residues. This CDR3 is CASSHSLRLVIYEQYF. CDR3 sequence (DNA): TGTGCCAGCAGCCATTCTCTCCGGTTGGTAATATACGAGCAGTACTTC.

The J gene is TRBJ2-7, the V gene TRBV19; the match to TRBD1 covers 7 bases. The CDR3 has 14 residues. Unmatched junction bases numbered 6, after V lost 5 bases and J lost 2 bases. Germline V gene data show CDR1 as LNHDA and CDR2 as SQIVND (reference sequence). CDR3 residues: CASSYRDRPYEQYF. CDR3 DNA: TGTGCCAGTAGTTACCGGGACAGACCCTACGAGCAGTACTTC.

J is TRBJ2-1 and V is TRBV6-6; 14 nucleotides agree with TRBD2. V shed 9 bases and J 8 bases; nucleotides not matched to a gene: 6. CDR1 is MNHNY and CDR2 is SVGAGI in the germline V gene (reference sequence). This CDR3 region has 14 residues. The CDR3 spells CASNRLAGGYEQFF. The CDR3, as DNA: TGTGCCAGTAATAGACTAGCGGGAGGGTATGAGCAGTTCTTC.

V gene TRBV19 combines with J gene TRBJ2-1; the D gene is possibly TRBD1 (7 bases). The CDR3 is 14 residues long. The germline V gene encodes CDR1 LNHDA and CDR2 SQIVND (reference sequence). V was pared by 10 bases and J by 0 bases, with 13 bases between. CDR3 nucleotides: TGTGCCACGTCGGGGGACAGCTCCTACAATGAGCAGTTCTTC. This translates into CATSGDSSYNEQFF.

The chain is built from TRBV19 and TRBJ2-7; D remains ambiguous. The CDR3 totals 12 residues. Germline V CDR1 and CDR2: LNHDA, SQIVND (reference sequence). V dropped 5 bases and J dropped 3 bases, with 8 bases sitting between them. This chain's CDR3 is CASSLGVYEQYF. The CDR3, as DNA: TGTGCCAGTAGTCTTGGGGTCTACGAGCAGTACTTC.

With respect to this clone: Germline and junction disagree at one end, which may indicate a read error. The J gene is TRBJ2-2, the V gene TRBV9; D uncertain. The CDR3 sequence is 16 residues long. The germline gives CDR1 SGDLS, CDR2 YYNGEE. The CDR3 sequence is CASSVMGRPKTGELFF. The CDR3 DNA follows: TGTGCCAGCAGCGTAATGGGTAGACCGAAGACCGGGGAGCTGTTTTTT.

V is TRBV30 and J is TRBJ1-6; unclear D gene. There are 13 residues in the CDR3. The germline V and J ends were trimmed by 1 base and 5 bases, with 6 bases remaining between them. CDR1 and CDR2 from the germline V gene are GTSNPN and SVGIG (reference sequence). In DNA form, the CDR3 reads TGTGCCTGGAGTGGGCAGAATAATTCACCCCTCCACTTT. Translation: CAWSGQNNSPLHF.

This chain uses TRBV5-4 with TRBJ2-1; 7 nucleotides align to TRBD2. The CDR3 consists of 12 residues. Losses at the gene ends were 1 base for V and 9 bases for J; bases not matched to a gene: 1. CDR1 is SGHNT and CDR2 is YYREEE in the germline V gene (reference sequence). The CDR3 loop is CASSLTGGEQFF. In DNA, the CDR3 is TGTGCCAGCAGCTTGACGGGAGGTGAGCAGTTCTTC.

The chain is built from TRBV7-2 and TRBJ2-7, with 8 positions matching TRBD1. The J segment lost 0 bases and the V segment lost 5 bases, leaving 6 bases of the junction unmatched. Germline values: CDR1 SGHTA, CDR2 FQGNSA. The CDR3 spans 15 residues. CDR3 loop: CASSPRDRSSYEQYF. The CDR3 nucleotides are TGTGCCAGCAGCCCCCGGGACAGGAGCTCCTACGAGCAGTACTTC.

This chain uses TRBV19 with TRBJ1-3; D unresolved. CDR1 and CDR2 from the germline V gene are LNHDA and SQIVND (reference sequence). The CDR3 totals 16 residues. The V gene lost 5 bases and the J gene lost 1 base, with 15 bases spanning the gap. CDR3 loop: CASSVGPMISGNTIYF. In DNA form, the CDR3 reads TGTGCCAGTAGTGTAGGACCGATGATATCTGGAAACACCATATATTTT.

The chain recombines TRBV4-1 with TRBJ2-7; D unclear. V lost 3 bases and J 0 bases, leaving 15 bases between the germline ends. The length of the CDR3 is 16 residues. Germline V gene lookup returns CDR1 MGHRA and CDR2 YSYEKL. CDR3 DNA: TGCGCCAGCAGCCAGGCCTGGACCCCCCACTCCTACGAGCAGTACTTC. This gives the protein CASSQAWTPHSYEQYF.

The chain carries TRBV5-5 and TRBJ2-3; no definite D call. Trimming pared 4 bases from V and 0 bases from J, leaving 12 bases between. CDR3 length equals 15 residues. Germline assignment: CDR1 SGHKS and CDR2 YYEKEE (reference sequence). The CDR3, as DNA: TGTGCCAGCAGCCCCCAACCGCTTAGCACAGATACGCAGTATTTT. It yields the protein CASSPQPLSTDTQYF. The whole variable domain, filled in from reference TRBV5-5 and TRBJ2-3, reads DAGVTQSPTHLIKTRGQQVTLRCSPISGHKSVSWYQQVLGQGPQFIFQYYEKEERGRGNFPDRFSARQFPNYSSELNVNALLLGDSALYLCASSPQPLSTDTQYFGPGTRLTVL.

The chain carries TRBV5-1 and TRBJ1-4; 10 bases are shared with TRBD1. In germline, CDR1 is SGHRS, CDR2 YFSETQ. This CDR3 comprises 17 residues. J was trimmed by 0 bases and V by 4 bases; bases with no gene match: 6. Here the CDR3 DNA reads TGCGCCAGCAGCGCCCGACAGGGGGCGACAACTAATGAAAAACTGTTTTTT. This codes for CASSARQGATTNEKLFF.

V usage is TRBV28 and J usage is TRBJ1-1; 7 bases line up with TRBD1. CDR1 is MDHEN, CDR2 SYDVKM, per germline. Trimming took 6 bases from V and 5 from J; bases not matched to a gene: 9. CDR3 length: 14 amino acids. CDR3 protein: CASRGAGGFTEAFF. DNA for the CDR3: TGTGCCAGCAGGGGGGCAGGGGGTTTTACTGAAGCTTTCTTT.

The V gene is TRBV9, the J gene TRBJ2-1; TRBD1 agrees at 8 bases. The trim removed 4 bases at V and 6 bases at J, leaving 9 bases unmatched. CDR1 SGDLS and CDR2 YYNGEE come from the germline V gene. There are 15 residues in the CDR3. CDR3 coding DNA: TGTGCCAGCAGCTACCGACAGGGGCCCACCAATGAGCAGTTCTTC. Protein product: CASSYRQGPTNEQFF.

This sequence joins TRBV2 and TRBJ2-7; D not resolved. V shed 6 bases and J shed 0 bases, with 6 bases lying between them. Germline CDR1 SNHLY, CDR2 FYNNEI. This CDR3 comprises 12 residues. The CDR3 DNA reads as TGTGCCAGCAGCCTCACCTCCTACGAGCAGTACTTC. Translating gives CASSLTSYEQYF.

In DNA, the CDR3 is TGCAGCGTTGATTCGGCATATGGGGCCAACGTCCTGACTTTC. This gives the protein CSVDSAYGANVLTF. The chain recombines TRBV29-1 with TRBJ2-6, with D uncertain. V lost 3 bases to trimming and J lost 3 bases, with 9 bases between them. The V gene's germline CDR1 is SQVTM and CDR2 ANQGSEA. This CDR3 contains 14 residues.

CDR3 protein: CASSPPGTVTAYEQYF. CDR3 nucleotide sequence: TGCGCCAGCAGCCCCCCCGGGACAGTTACGGCCTACGAGCAGTACTTC. The chain combines TRBV5-1 with TRBJ2-7; TRBD1 agrees at 7 bases. The length of the CDR3 is 16 residues. The V gene end was trimmed by 4 bases and the J gene end by 2 bases; junction bases not matched to a gene: 12. Looked up from germline, CDR1 is SGHRS and CDR2 is YFSETQ.

This chain links TRBV2 with TRBJ1-1, with 7 positions matching TRBD1. In germline, CDR1 is SNHLY, CDR2 FYNNEI. This CDR3 has 14 residues. V trimming: 6 bases; J trimming: 8 bases; junction bases outside the gene matches: 12. As DNA, the CDR3 is TGTGCCAGCAGGGCAGGGGGAAACGTTCAGGAAGCTTTCTTT. Its translation is CASRAGGNVQEAFF.

V and J are TRBV5-5 and TRBJ1-3; the match to TRBD1 covers 9 bases. This CDR3 region has 14 residues. The germline V gene encodes CDR1 SGHKS and CDR2 YYEKEE (reference sequence). Trimming removed 3 bases from V and 7 bases from J; junction bases left unmatched: 5. The DNA of the CDR3 is TGTGCCAGCAGCTCCCCCGGACAGGGGAACACCATATATTTT. Translation: CASSSPGQGNTIYF.

The chain combines TRBV18 with TRBJ1-1; no firm D call. The CDR3 is 20 residues long. The V gene lost 9 bases and the J gene lost 2 bases, with 34 bases spanning the gap. The germline CDR1 and CDR2 sequences are KGHSH and LQKENI. The CDR3 sequence is CASLQLTRYVMADLNTEAFF. CDR3 sequence (DNA): TGTGCCAGTTTACAGCTCACACGGTATGTTATGGCAGACTTAAACACTGAAGCTTTCTTT.

The chain employs TRBV5-1 and TRBJ2-2; D may be TRBD2 (5 bases). V shed 1 base and J shed 2 bases, with 9 bases lying between them. The CDR3 sequence is 15 residues long. The germline gives CDR1 SGHRS, CDR2 YFSETQ. CDR3 DNA: TGCGCCAGCAGCTTGATCCGGACTAACACCGGGGAGCTGTTTTTT. Its translation: CASSLIRTNTGELFF.

The J gene is TRBJ2-7, the V gene TRBV5-4; D perhaps matches TRBD1 (6 bases). In germline, CDR1 is SGHNT, CDR2 YYREEE (reference sequence). The CDR3 is 13 amino acids. V lost 4 bases to trimming and J lost 0 bases, with 8 bases between them. The CDR3 DNA follows: TGTGCCAGCAGCCAGGACAGCTCCTACGAGCAGTACTTC. Protein product: CASSQDSSYEQYF.

The chain carries TRBV5-3 and TRBJ2-7, with D perhaps TRBD2 (6 bases). TRBV5-3 is noted as an ORF with a role that remains uncertain. Trimming shortened V by 0 bases and J by 1 base, and 11 bases separated the two germline ends. The CDR3 is 15 residues long. CDR3 DNA: TGTGCCAGAAGCTTGGCCGGGGGATTATCCTACGAGCAGTACTTC. As protein: CARSLAGGLSYEQYF.

The rearrangement joins TRBV19 to TRBJ2-7; D tentatively fits TRBD1 or TRBD2 (7 bases each). Trimming left V 6 bases short and J 5 bases short, with 14 bases between. The CDR3 runs 13 residues. Germline loops: CDR1 LNHDA, CDR2 SQIVND (reference sequence). The CDR3, as DNA: TGTGCCAGTAGGCTTGCAGGGGGGGACGAGCAGTACTTC. Protein: CASRLAGGDEQYF.

The chain joins TRBV2 to TRBJ2-5, with D possibly TRBD2 on 5 matching bases. The CDR3 length is 13 residues. V was clipped by 5 bases and J by 5 bases, with 12 bases between them. Germline CDR1 and CDR2: SNHLY and FYNNEI. Here the CDR3 DNA reads TGTGCCAGCAGTCGAGATAGGAGGGAGACCCAGTACTTC. Its protein product is CASSRDRRETQYF.

This chain joins TRBV18 and TRBJ2-2, with D perhaps matching TRBD1 (5 bases). This CDR3 region has 16 residues. Germline CDR1 and CDR2: KGHSH and LQKENI. Trimming left V 6 bases short and J 0 bases short, with 14 bases between. CDR3 sequence: CASSEQEISNTGELFF. As DNA, the CDR3 is TGTGCCAGCTCCGAACAGGAAATATCGAACACCGGGGAGCTGTTTTTT.

The rearrangement links TRBV2 to TRBJ2-2; 7 bases agree with TRBD1. The CDR3 contains 16 residues. Germline V CDR1 and CDR2: SNHLY, FYNNEI. V trimming: 5 bases; J trimming: 0 bases; junction bases outside the gene matches: 6. The CDR3 loop is CASSLSGTANTGELFF. The CDR3, as DNA: TGTGCCAGCAGTCTCTCGGGGACAGCGAACACCGGGGAGCTGTTTTTT.